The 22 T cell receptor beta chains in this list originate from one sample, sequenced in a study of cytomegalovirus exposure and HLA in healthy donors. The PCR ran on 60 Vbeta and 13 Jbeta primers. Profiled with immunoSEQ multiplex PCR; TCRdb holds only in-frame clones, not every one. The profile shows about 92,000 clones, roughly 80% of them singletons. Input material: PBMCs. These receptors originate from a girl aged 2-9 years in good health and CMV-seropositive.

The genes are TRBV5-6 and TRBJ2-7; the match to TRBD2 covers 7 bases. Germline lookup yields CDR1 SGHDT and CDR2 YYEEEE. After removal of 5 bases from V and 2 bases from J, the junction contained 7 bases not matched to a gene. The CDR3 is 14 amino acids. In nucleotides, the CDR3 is TGTGCCAGCAGTTTGAGCGGGAACACCTACGAGCAGTACTTC. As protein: CASSLSGNTYEQYF. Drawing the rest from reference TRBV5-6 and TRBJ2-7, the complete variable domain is DAGVTQSPTHLIKTRGQQVTLRCSPKSGHDTVSWYQQALGQGPQFIFQYYEEEERQRGNFPDRFSGHQFPNYSSELNVNALLLGDSALYLCASSLSGNTYEQYFGPGTRLTVT.

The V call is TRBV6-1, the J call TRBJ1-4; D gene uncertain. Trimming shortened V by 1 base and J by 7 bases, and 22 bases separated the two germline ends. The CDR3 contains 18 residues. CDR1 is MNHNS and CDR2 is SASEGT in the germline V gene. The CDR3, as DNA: TGTGCCAGCAGTGAAGAGGAGGGCCTGTTAGGGAGCCTTGAAAAACTGTTTTTT. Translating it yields CASSEEEGLLGSLEKLFF.

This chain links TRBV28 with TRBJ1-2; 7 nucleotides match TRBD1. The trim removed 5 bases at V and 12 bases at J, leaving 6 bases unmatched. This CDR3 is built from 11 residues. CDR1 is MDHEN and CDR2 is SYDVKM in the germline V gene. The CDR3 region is CASSPRQGHTF. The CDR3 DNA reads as TGTGCCAGCAGTCCCCGACAGGGCCACACCTTC.

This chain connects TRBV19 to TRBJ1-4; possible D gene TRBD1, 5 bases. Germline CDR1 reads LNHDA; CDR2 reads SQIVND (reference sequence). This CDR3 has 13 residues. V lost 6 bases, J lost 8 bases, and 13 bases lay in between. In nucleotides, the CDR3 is TGTGCCAGTAGAGTGCAGGGTACAGAAAAACTGTTTTTT. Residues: CASRVQGTEKLFF. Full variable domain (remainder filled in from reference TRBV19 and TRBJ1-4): DGGITQSPKYLFRKEGQNVTLSCEQNLNHDAMYWYRQDPGQGLRLIYYSQIVNDFQKGDIAEGYSVSREKKESFPLTVTSAQKNPTAFYLCASRVQGTEKLFFGSGTQLSVL.

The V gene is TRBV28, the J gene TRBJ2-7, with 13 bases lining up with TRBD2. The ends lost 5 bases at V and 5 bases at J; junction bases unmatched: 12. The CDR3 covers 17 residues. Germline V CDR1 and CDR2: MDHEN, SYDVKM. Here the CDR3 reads CASSGHPATSGRNEQYF. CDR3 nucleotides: TGTGCCAGCAGTGGACATCCAGCGACTAGCGGGAGGAACGAGCAGTACTTC. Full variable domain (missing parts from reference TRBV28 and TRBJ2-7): DVKVTQSSRYLVKRTGEKVFLECVQDMDHENMFWYRQDPGLGLRLIYFSYDVKMKEKGDIPEGYSVSREKKERFSLILESASTNQTSMYLCASSGHPATSGRNEQYFGPGTRLTVT.

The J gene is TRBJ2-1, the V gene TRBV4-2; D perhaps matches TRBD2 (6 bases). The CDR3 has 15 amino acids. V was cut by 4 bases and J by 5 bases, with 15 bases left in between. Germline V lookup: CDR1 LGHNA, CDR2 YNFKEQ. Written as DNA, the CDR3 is TGTGCCAGCAGCCTCCTCCGGACTACCGACAATGAGCAGTTCTTC. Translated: CASSLLRTTDNEQFF.

CDR3 nucleotides: TGTGCCAGCAGGCCACCCGGCTACAGAGGGACCGGGGAGCTGTTTTTT. It yields the protein CASRPPGYRGTGELFF. The V and J genes are TRBV28 and TRBJ2-2, with D maybe TRBD2 (5 bases). Germline CDR1 reads MDHEN; CDR2 reads SYDVKM. V was shortened by 6 bases and J by 5 bases, with 19 bases between the two germline ends. The CDR3 has 16 residues.

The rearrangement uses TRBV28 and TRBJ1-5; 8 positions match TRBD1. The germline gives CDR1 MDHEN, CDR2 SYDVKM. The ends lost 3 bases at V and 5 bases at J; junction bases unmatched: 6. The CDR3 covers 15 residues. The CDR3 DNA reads TGTGCCAGCAGTTTGAGGACAGGGAGGTATCAGCCCCAGCATTTT. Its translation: CASSLRTGRYQPQHF.

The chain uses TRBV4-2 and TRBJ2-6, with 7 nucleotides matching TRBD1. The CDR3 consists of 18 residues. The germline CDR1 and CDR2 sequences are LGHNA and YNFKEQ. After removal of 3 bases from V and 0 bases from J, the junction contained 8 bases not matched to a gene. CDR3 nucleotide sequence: TGTGCCAGCAGCCACCTCGGACAGGTTTCCTCTGGGGCCAACGTCCTGACTTTC. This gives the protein CASSHLGQVSSGANVLTF.

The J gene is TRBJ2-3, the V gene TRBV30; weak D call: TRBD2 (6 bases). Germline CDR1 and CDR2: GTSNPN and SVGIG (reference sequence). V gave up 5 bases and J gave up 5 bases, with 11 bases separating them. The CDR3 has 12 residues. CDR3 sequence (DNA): TGTGCCTGGGGGACTGCACTAGATACGCAGTATTTT. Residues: CAWGTALDTQYF.

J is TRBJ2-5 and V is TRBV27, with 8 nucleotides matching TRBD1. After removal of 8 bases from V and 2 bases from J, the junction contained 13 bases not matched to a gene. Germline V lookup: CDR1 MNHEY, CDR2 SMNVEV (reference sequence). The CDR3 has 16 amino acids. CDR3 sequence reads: CASSPGQGGRQETQYF. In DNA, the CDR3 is TGTGCCAGCTCCCCAGGACAGGGAGGTCGTCAAGAGACCCAGTACTTC.

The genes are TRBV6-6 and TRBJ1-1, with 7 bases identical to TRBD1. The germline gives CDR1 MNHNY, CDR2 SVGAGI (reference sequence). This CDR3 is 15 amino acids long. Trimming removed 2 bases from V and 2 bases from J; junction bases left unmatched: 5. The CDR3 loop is CASSYPQGVNTEAFF. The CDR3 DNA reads TGTGCCAGCAGTTACCCCCAGGGGGTCAACACTGAAGCTTTCTTT.

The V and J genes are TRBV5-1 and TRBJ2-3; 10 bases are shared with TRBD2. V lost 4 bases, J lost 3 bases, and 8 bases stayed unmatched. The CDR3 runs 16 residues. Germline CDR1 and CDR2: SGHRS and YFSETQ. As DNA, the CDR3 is TGCGCCAGCAGCCCGGGGGCTAGCGGGAGTACAGATACGCAGTATTTT. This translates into CASSPGASGSTDTQYF.

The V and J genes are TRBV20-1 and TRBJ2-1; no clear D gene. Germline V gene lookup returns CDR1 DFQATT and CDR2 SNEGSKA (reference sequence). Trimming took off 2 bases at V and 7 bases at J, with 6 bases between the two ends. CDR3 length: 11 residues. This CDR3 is CSARYMNEQFF. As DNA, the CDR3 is TGCAGTGCTAGATATATGAATGAGCAGTTCTTC.

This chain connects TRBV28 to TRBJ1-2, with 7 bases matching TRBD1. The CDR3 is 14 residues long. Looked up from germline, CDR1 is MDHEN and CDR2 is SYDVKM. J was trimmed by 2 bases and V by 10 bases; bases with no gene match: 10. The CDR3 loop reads CAISRDRANYGYTF. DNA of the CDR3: TGTGCCATCAGCCGAGACAGGGCGAACTATGGCTACACCTTC.

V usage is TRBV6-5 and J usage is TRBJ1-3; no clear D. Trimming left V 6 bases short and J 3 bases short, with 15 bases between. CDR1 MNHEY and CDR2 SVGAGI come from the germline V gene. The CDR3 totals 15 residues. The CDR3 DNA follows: TGTGCCAGCAGAACCGGGAGGACGAATGGAAACACCATATATTTT. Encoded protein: CASRTGRTNGNTIYF.

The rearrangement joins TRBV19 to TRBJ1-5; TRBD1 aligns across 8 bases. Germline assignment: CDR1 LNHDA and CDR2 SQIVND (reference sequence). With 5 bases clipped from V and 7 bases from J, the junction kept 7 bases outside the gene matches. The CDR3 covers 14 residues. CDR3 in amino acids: CASSEQGGRQPQHF. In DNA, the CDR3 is TGTGCCAGTAGTGAACAGGGGGGGAGGCAGCCCCAGCATTTT.

The CDR3 here is CATKKTMPSYEQYF. CDR3 in DNA: TGTGCCACGAAGAAGACAATGCCCTCCTACGAGCAGTACTTC. V is TRBV28 and J is TRBJ2-7; D ambiguous. The germline CDR1 and CDR2 sequences are MDHEN and SYDVKM. Trimming left V 10 bases short and J 0 bases short, with 16 bases between. CDR3 size: 14 residues.

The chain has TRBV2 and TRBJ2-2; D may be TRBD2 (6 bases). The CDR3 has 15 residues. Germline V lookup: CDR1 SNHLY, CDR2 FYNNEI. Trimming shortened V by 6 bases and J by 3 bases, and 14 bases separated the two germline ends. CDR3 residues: CASSSSPGDTGELFF. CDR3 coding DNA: TGTGCCAGCAGCTCATCCCCGGGGGACACCGGGGAGCTGTTTTTT.

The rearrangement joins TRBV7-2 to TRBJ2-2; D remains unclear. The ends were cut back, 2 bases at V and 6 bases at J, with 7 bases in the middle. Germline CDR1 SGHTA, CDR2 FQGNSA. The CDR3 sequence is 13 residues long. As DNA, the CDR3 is TGTGCCAGCAGCTTAATCCAGGCCGGGGAGCTGTTTTTT. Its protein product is CASSLIQAGELFF.

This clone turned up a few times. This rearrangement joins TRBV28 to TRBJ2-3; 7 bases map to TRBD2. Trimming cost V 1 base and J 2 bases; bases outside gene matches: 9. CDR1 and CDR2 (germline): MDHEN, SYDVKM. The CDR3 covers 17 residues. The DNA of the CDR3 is TGTGCCAGCAGTTTATCCCATAGCGGGTTCGTCACAGATACGCAGTATTTT. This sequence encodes CASSLSHSGFVTDTQYF.

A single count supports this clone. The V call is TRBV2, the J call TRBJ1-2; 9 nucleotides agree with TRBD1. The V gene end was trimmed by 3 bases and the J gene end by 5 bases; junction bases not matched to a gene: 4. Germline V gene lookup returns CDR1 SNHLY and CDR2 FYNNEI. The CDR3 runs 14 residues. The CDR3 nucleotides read TGTGCCAGCAGTGAGGGACAGGGCCCATATGGCTACACCTTC. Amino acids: CASSEGQGPYGYTF.